This T cell receptor (beta chain) was captured in a study of shared clonotypes between healthy human individuals. About the research overall: Three plates were used per donor for CD4 naive, three for CD4 memory, two for CD8 naive and one for CD8 memory.

As for this clone: Its antigen is not identified.

Whole-study findings and limits: Clonotype sharing across several donors was observed for around 5% of naive CD4 clonotypes.

Trimming took 5 bases from V and 5 from J; bases not matched to a gene: 8. Germline values: CDR1 LNHDA, CDR2 SQIVND (reference sequence). This CDR3 is built from 15 residues. This was a deep-level run. Every subset's genomic DNA went evenly onto several immunoSEQ plates. Data came from immunoSEQ multiplex PCR; TCRdb stores just in-frame clones and leaves some out. The profile covers hundreds of thousands of clones, with more than 70% appearing a single time and roughly 1.9% taken by the ten largest. Material for sequencing was memory CD4+ T cells sorted from blood. Documented subset: CD45RA-negative fraction. The rearrangement joins TRBV19 to TRBJ2-3, with 9 nucleotides matching TRBD1. This clonotype originated in a woman aged 30 to 39 in good health. The chain's CDR3 is CASSLRTGERDTQYF. For the CDR3, the DNA is TGTGCCAGTAGTCTGCGGACAGGGGAAAGAGATACGCAGTATTTT.